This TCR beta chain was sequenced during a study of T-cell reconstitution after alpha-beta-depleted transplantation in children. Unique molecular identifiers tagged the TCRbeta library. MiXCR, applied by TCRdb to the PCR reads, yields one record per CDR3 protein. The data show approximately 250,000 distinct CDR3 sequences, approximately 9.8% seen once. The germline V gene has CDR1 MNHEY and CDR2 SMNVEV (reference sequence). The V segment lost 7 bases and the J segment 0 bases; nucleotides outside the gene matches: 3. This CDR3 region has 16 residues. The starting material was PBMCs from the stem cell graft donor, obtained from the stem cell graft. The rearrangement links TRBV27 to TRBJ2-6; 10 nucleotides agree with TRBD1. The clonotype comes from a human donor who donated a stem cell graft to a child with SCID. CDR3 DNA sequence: TGTGCCAGCAAGGGACAGGGGTCCTCTGGGGCCAACGTCCTGACTTTC. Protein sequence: CASKGQGSSGANVLTF.